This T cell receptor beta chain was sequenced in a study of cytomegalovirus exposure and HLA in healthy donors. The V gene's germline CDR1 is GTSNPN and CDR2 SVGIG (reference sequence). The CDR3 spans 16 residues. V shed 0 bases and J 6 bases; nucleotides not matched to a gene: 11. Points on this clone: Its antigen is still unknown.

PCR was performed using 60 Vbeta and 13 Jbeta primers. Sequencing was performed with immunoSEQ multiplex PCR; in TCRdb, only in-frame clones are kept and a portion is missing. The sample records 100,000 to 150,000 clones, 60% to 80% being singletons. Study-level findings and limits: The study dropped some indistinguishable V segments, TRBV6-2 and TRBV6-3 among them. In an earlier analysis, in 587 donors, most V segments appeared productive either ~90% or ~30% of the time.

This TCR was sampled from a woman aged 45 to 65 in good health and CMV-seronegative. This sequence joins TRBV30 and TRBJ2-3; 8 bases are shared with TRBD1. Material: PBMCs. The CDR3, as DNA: TGTGCCTGGAGTGTCTGGGACAGGACAACGGGGGATACGCAGTATTTT. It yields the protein CAWSVWDRTTGDTQYF.